Listed below are T cell receptor beta chains from one sample, sequenced in a study of graft-versus-host responses after intestinal transplantation. Profiled with immunoSEQ multiplex PCR; TCRdb holds only in-frame clones, not every one. The sample includes fewer than 9,500 clones, 69% of them seen just once. Sequenced material: ileum tissue, taken approximately 8 months after intestinal transplantation. The receptor source for this set is a human patient who received an intestinal transplant, so some T cells may come from the graft donor. Both conserved end residues are part of each CDR3. The order of the fields is clone size, J gene, D gene, V gene, CDR3 protein, CDR3 DNA. A D gene is named only where the DNA matches it firmly. Only part of the rows carry a size: once, few, many, or a class if the clone is expanded.

abundance: .; j_gene: TRBJ1-5; d_gene: .; v_gene: TRBV19; CDR3aa: CASKTGWSDTQPQHF; CDR3nt: TGTGCCAGTAAAACAGGATGGTCCGATACTCAGCCCCAGCATTTT
abundance: .; j_gene: TRBJ1-4; d_gene: .; v_gene: TRBV6-1; CDR3aa: CASSEHNNEKLFF; CDR3nt: TGTGCCAGCAGTGAACACAATAATGAAAAACTGTTTTTT
abundance: .; j_gene: TRBJ2-1; d_gene: TRBD2; v_gene: TRBV5-4; CDR3aa: CASGGGRLAGGRSYNEQFF; CDR3nt: TGTGCCAGCGGAGGAGGTCGTCTAGCGGGGGGGAGGTCCTACAATGAGCAGTTCTTC
abundance: .; j_gene: TRBJ2-7; d_gene: .; v_gene: TRBV7-9; CDR3aa: CASSFGLFQQYF; CDR3nt: TGTGCCAGCAGCTTCGGACTATTTCAGCAGTACTTC
abundance: .; j_gene: TRBJ2-1; d_gene: .; v_gene: TRBV28; CDR3aa: CASRDPGRLSYNEQFF; CDR3nt: TGTGCCAGCAGAGACCCGGGGAGGCTCTCCTACAATGAGCAGTTCTTC
abundance: .; j_gene: TRBJ2-6; d_gene: .; v_gene: TRBV5-1; CDR3aa: CASSLHSGANVLTF; CDR3nt: TGCGCCAGCAGCTTACACTCTGGGGCCAACGTCCTGACTTTC
abundance: .; j_gene: TRBJ1-1; d_gene: .; v_gene: TRBV6-1; CDR3aa: CASRRGDGTEAFF; CDR3nt: TGTGCCAGCAGGCGAGGGGACGGCACTGAAGCTTTCTTT
abundance: few; j_gene: TRBJ2-1; d_gene: .; v_gene: TRBV4-2; CDR3aa: CASSQPDWGQNEQFF; CDR3nt: TGTGCCAGCAGCCAGCCGGACTGGGGCCAGAATGAGCAGTTCTTC
abundance: .; j_gene: TRBJ2-2; d_gene: .; v_gene: TRBV10-1; CDR3aa: CASKGDNTGELFF; CDR3nt: TGCGCCAGCAAGGGAGACAACACCGGGGAGCTGTTTTTT
abundance: .; j_gene: TRBJ1-6; d_gene: .; v_gene: TRBV4-1; CDR3aa: CASSLRGSGEYSPLHF; CDR3nt: TGCGCCAGCAGCCTAAGGGGATCAGGGGAATACTCACCCCTCCACTTT
abundance: few; j_gene: TRBJ1-2; d_gene: .; v_gene: TRBV5-5; CDR3aa: CASSLVGEGSYGYTF; CDR3nt: TGTGCCAGCAGCTTGGTCGGGGAGGGATCCTATGGCTACACCTTC
abundance: .; j_gene: TRBJ1-4; d_gene: .; v_gene: TRBV11-2; CDR3aa: CASSPDGTATNEKLFF; CDR3nt: TGTGCCAGCAGCCCGGACGGAACTGCAACTAATGAAAAACTGTTTTTT
abundance: .; j_gene: TRBJ2-3; d_gene: TRBD1; v_gene: TRBV7-3; CDR3aa: CASSLTRDSSTDTQYF; CDR3nt: TGTGCCAGCAGCTTAACCCGGGACAGTAGCACAGATACGCAGTATTTT
abundance: medium-sized; j_gene: TRBJ1-4; d_gene: .; v_gene: TRBV5-4; CDR3aa: CASSSSLREFGEKLFF; CDR3nt: TGTGCCAGCAGCTCGTCCCTTCGGGAGTTCGGCGAAAAACTGTTTTTT
abundance: .; j_gene: TRBJ2-1; d_gene: .; v_gene: TRBV6-5; CDR3aa: CASSYSATGNEQFF; CDR3nt: TGTGCCAGCAGTTACTCCGCGACAGGCAATGAGCAGTTCTTC
abundance: .; j_gene: TRBJ2-5; d_gene: .; v_gene: TRBV11-2; CDR3aa: CASSPPSSNQETQYF; CDR3nt: TGTGCCAGCAGCCCACCTTCCTCAAATCAAGAGACCCAGTACTTC
abundance: .; j_gene: TRBJ1-6; d_gene: TRBD1; v_gene: TRBV6-1; CDR3aa: CASSGDRGPSSYNSPLHF; CDR3nt: TGTGCCAGCAGTGGGGACAGGGGGCCTAGCTCCTATAATTCACCCCTCCACTTT
abundance: .; j_gene: TRBJ2-1; d_gene: .; v_gene: TRBV30; CDR3aa: CAWSVVLQGVTYNEQFF; CDR3nt: TGTGCCTGGAGTGTGGTCCTTCAGGGTGTCACCTACAATGAGCAGTTCTTC
abundance: .; j_gene: TRBJ1-1; d_gene: .; v_gene: TRBV9; CDR3aa: CASSFNPDRGLEAFF; CDR3nt: TGTGCCAGCAGCTTTAATCCAGATCGGGGGCTCGAAGCTTTCTTT
abundance: .; j_gene: TRBJ2-1; d_gene: TRBD2; v_gene: TRBV4-3; CDR3aa: CASSQETSGYNEQFF; CDR3nt: TGCGCCAGCAGCCAAGAGACTAGCGGGTACAATGAGCAGTTCTTC
abundance: few; j_gene: TRBJ1-2; d_gene: TRBD1; v_gene: TRBV11-3; CDR3aa: CASSHGQGANYGYTF; CDR3nt: TGTGCCAGCAGCCACGGACAGGGGGCTAACTATGGCTACACCTTC
abundance: .; j_gene: TRBJ1-6; d_gene: .; v_gene: TRBV11-1; CDR3aa: CASSFEGRNSPLHF; CDR3nt: TGTGCCAGCAGCTTCGAGGGGCGGAATTCACCCCTCCACTTT
abundance: once; j_gene: TRBJ2-3; d_gene: TRBD2; v_gene: TRBV6-1; CDR3aa: CASSGRLAGGTDTQYF; CDR3nt: TGTGCCAGCAGTGGACGGTTAGCGGGGGGAACAGATACGCAGTATTTT
abundance: .; j_gene: TRBJ2-7; d_gene: .; v_gene: TRBV7-9; CDR3aa: CASSFGPGQGALYEQYF; CDR3nt: .
abundance: .; j_gene: TRBJ1-3; d_gene: .; v_gene: TRBV7-6; CDR3aa: CASSLEQPNSGNTIYF; CDR3nt: TGTGCCAGCAGCTTAGAACAGCCTAACTCTGGAAACACCATATATTTT
abundance: .; j_gene: TRBJ1-2; d_gene: .; v_gene: TRBV5-6; CDR3aa: CASSSGRLWLHF; CDR3nt: TGTGCCAGCAGCTCAGGACGGCTATGGCTACACTTC
abundance: .; j_gene: TRBJ2-5; d_gene: TRBD2; v_gene: TRBV4-3; CDR3aa: CASSPELLGTSGGVQYF; CDR3nt: TGCGCCAGCAGCCCCGAACTTCTCGGGACTAGCGGGGGGGTTCAGTACTTC
abundance: .; j_gene: TRBJ2-3; d_gene: .; v_gene: TRBV7-9; CDR3aa: CASSLSRSQSTDTQYF; CDR3nt: TGTGCCAGCAGCTTAAGTCGTTCTCAATCCACAGATACGCAGTATTTT
abundance: .; j_gene: TRBJ1-2; d_gene: .; v_gene: TRBV6-6; CDR3aa: CASSYGGQPNYGYTF; CDR3nt: TGTGCCAGCAGTTACGGCGGACAGCCGAACTATGGCTACACCTTC
abundance: .; j_gene: TRBJ2-5; d_gene: .; v_gene: TRBV6-5; CDR3aa: CATGASPGETQYF; CDR3nt: TGTGCCACCGGGGCGAGTCCAGGGGAGACCCAGTACTTC
abundance: .; j_gene: TRBJ1-5; d_gene: .; v_gene: TRBV9; CDR3aa: CASSFRSQRFNQPQHF; CDR3nt: TGTGCCAGCAGCTTCCGATCACAGCGTTTCAATCAGCCCCAGCATTTT
abundance: .; j_gene: TRBJ1-2; d_gene: TRBD1; v_gene: TRBV5-1; CDR3aa: CASSAGGAGYGYTF; CDR3nt: TGCGCCAGCAGCGCAGGGGGCGCGGGCTATGGCTACACCTTC
abundance: .; j_gene: TRBJ2-4; d_gene: .; v_gene: TRBV7-8; CDR3aa: CASSPLKNIQYF; CDR3nt: TGTGCCAGCAGCCCCCTCAAAAACATTCAGTACTTC
abundance: .; j_gene: TRBJ2-2; d_gene: .; v_gene: TRBV7-2; CDR3aa: CASSPRLGGAGGELFF; CDR3nt: TGTGCCAGCAGCCCCCGATTAGGGGGGGCCGGCGGGGAGCTGTTTTTT
abundance: medium-sized; j_gene: TRBJ2-5; d_gene: .; v_gene: TRBV27; CDR3aa: CASWSENQETQYF; CDR3nt: TGTGCCAGCTGGTCGGAGAACCAAGAGACCCAGTACTTC
abundance: once; j_gene: TRBJ2-2; d_gene: TRBD2; v_gene: TRBV4-1; CDR3aa: CASSQVRGGGAAAGELFF; CDR3nt: TGCGCCAGCAGCCAAGTACGGGGCGGGGGGGCTGCGGCCGGGGAGCTGTTTTTT
abundance: .; j_gene: TRBJ2-3; d_gene: .; v_gene: TRBV30; CDR3aa: CAWSDGVQGGTDTQYF; CDR3nt: TGTGCCTGGAGCGATGGGGTACAGGGCGGCACAGATACGCAGTATTTT
abundance: few; j_gene: TRBJ2-1; d_gene: .; v_gene: TRBV5-1; CDR3aa: CASSPGLALANEQFF; CDR3nt: TGCGCCAGCAGCCCCGGGTTAGCGCTAGCCAATGAGCAGTTCTTC
abundance: .; j_gene: TRBJ1-2; d_gene: .; v_gene: TRBV18; CDR3aa: CASSPGGARGYTF; CDR3nt: TGTGCCAGCTCACCAGGAGGGGCTAGGGGCTACACCTTC
abundance: .; j_gene: TRBJ2-1; d_gene: TRBD2; v_gene: TRBV11-2; CDR3aa: CASSLVSGNNYDEQFF; CDR3nt: TGTGCCAGCAGCTTAGTAAGCGGGAATAACTACGATGAGCAGTTCTTC
abundance: .; j_gene: TRBJ2-1; d_gene: .; v_gene: TRBV7-9; CDR3aa: CASTLTGGSSYNEQFF; CDR3nt: TGTGCCAGCACCTTGACGGGGGGCAGCTCCTACAATGAGCAGTTCTTC
abundance: .; j_gene: TRBJ2-2; d_gene: TRBD1; v_gene: TRBV5-4; CDR3aa: CASSLRQGAQDGELFF; CDR3nt: TGTGCCAGCAGCTTGCGCCAGGGGGCACAGGACGGGGAGCTGTTTTTT
abundance: .; j_gene: TRBJ1-3; d_gene: .; v_gene: TRBV28; CDR3aa: CASSLWWKVGERSGNTIYF; CDR3nt: TGTGCCAGCAGTTTATGGTGGAAGGTCGGGGAACGCTCTGGAAACACCATATATTTT
abundance: .; j_gene: TRBJ1-1; d_gene: .; v_gene: TRBV6-5; CDR3aa: CASSPRGGYTEAFF; CDR3nt: TGTGCCAGCAGCCCTCGGGGGGGCTACACTGAAGCTTTCTTT
abundance: .; j_gene: TRBJ2-6; d_gene: .; v_gene: TRBV28; CDR3aa: CASRDFSGANVLTF; CDR3nt: TGTGCCAGCCGGGATTTCTCTGGGGCCAACGTCCTGACTTTC
abundance: few; j_gene: TRBJ1-6; d_gene: TRBD1; v_gene: TRBV7-9; CDR3aa: CASNQGLGTGDSPLHF; CDR3nt: TGTGCCAGCAACCAGGGGCTTGGGACAGGGGATTCACCCCTCCACTTT
abundance: once; j_gene: TRBJ2-7; d_gene: .; v_gene: TRBV15; CDR3aa: CATSRVNRETYEQYF; CDR3nt: TGTGCCACCAGCAGAGTCAATCGAGAGACCTACGAGCAGTACTTC